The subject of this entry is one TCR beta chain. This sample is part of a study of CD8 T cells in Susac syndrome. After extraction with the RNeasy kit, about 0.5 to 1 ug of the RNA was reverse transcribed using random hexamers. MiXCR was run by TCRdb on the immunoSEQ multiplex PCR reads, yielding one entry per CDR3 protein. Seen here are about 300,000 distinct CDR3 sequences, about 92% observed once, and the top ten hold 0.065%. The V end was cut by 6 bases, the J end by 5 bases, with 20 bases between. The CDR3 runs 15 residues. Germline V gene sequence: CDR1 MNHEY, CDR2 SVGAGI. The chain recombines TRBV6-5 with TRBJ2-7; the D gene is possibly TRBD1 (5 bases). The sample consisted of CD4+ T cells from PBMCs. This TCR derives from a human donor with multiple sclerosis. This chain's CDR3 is CASRRPTWGSNEQYF. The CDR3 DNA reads TGTGCCAGCAGGCGACCCACCTGGGGCTCTAACGAGCAGTACTTC.